This T cell receptor (beta chain) was obtained from a study of blood T cell repertoires in COVID-19. After removal of 5 bases from V and 0 bases from J, the junction contained 7 bases not matched to a gene. The length of the CDR3 is 16 residues. The V gene's germline CDR1 is WNHNN and CDR2 SYGVQD (reference sequence). The method was immunoSEQ multiplex PCR; TCRdb's version includes in-frame clones alone and lacks a portion of them. The table lists around 280,000 clones, approximately 86% of them singletons. Input material: peripheral blood. The TCR comes from a woman aged 50 to 65 with active or convalescent COVID-19. The rearrangement links TRBV10-1 to TRBJ1-3, with TRBD1 identical over 7 bases. This CDR3 reads CASSTGQLYSGNTIYF. Written as DNA, the CDR3 is TGCGCCAGCAGTACGGGACAGCTATACTCTGGAAACACCATATATTTT.